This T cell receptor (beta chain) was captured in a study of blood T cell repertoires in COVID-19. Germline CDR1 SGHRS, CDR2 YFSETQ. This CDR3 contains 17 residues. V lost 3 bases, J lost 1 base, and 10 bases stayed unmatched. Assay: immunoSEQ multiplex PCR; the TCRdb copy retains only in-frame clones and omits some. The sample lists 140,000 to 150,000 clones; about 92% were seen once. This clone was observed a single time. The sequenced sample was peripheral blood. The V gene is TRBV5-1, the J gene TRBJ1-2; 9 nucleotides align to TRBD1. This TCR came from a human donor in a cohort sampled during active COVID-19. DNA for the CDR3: TGCGCCAGCAGCTATTTGGGGACAGGGATAATTAACTATGGCTACACCTTC. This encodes CASSYLGTGIINYGYTF.